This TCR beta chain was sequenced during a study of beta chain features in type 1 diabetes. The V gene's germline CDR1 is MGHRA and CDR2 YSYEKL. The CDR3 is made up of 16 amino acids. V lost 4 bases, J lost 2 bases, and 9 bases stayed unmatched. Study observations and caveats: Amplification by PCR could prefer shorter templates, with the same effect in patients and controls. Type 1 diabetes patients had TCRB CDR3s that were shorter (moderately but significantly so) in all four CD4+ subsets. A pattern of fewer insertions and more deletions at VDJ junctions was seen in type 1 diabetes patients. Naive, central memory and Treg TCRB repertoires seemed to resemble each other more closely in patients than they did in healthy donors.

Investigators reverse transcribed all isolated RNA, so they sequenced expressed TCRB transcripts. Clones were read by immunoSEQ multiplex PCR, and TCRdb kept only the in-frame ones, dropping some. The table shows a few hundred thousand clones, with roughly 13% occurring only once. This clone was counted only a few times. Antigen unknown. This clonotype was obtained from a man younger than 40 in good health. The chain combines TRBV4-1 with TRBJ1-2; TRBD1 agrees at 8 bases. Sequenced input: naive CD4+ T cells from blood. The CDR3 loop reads CASSRNPTGENYGYTF. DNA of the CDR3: TGCGCCAGCAGCCGCAACCCGACAGGGGAAAACTATGGCTACACCTTC.